This T cell receptor beta chain appears in the sequencing data of a study of spatial heterogeneity in lung cancer. Points from the study as a whole: Among blood samples, ubiquitous expanded tumor TCRs appeared more at resection than at follow-up.

This clonotype was seen more than once but under ten times. Its antigen remains unknown. The study tagged each TCR cDNA molecule with a unique molecular identifier. TCRdb processed the 5' RACE reads anew with MiXCR; each CDR3 protein has one entry. The sample has about 95,000 distinct CDR3 sequences; under 9% are singletons. The time point here: sample taken at primary tumor resection. Unsorted samples of tumor, nontumor lung or frozen PBMC had their whole RNA sequenced. Around 70 TRACERx patients with early, untreated non-small cell lung cancer donated samples. Per germline, CDR1 SQVTM and CDR2 ANQGSEA. The V and J ends lost 4 bases and 12 bases, in that order; junction bases with no gene match: 11. The CDR3 totals 15 residues.

The receptor was derived from a male donor with early-stage non-small cell lung cancer. The source was PBMCs, collected at surgery. The chain couples TRBV29-1 to TRBJ2-1; TRBD2 matches at 14 bases. Written as DNA, the CDR3 is TGCAGCGTTGTCGATACCGGGACTAGCGGGAGTGCGCAGTTCTTC. Translating gives CSVVDTGTSGSAQFF.